The 12 T cell receptor beta chains below were found in one sample sequenced in a study of graft-versus-host responses after intestinal transplantation. TCRdb keeps only in-frame clones here, not all; method: immunoSEQ multiplex PCR. The sample records about 120,000 clones, about nine tenths being singletons. The antigens these receptors bind are not known. Source: unstimulated CD4+ T cells sorted from spleen or lymph node cells, taken before intestinal transplant. These TCRs come from a human donor who received an intestinal transplant.

The chain joins TRBV10-1 to TRBJ2-3; 8 bases align to TRBD2. The CDR3 length is 13 residues. V gave up 7 bases and J gave up 3 bases; unmatched junction bases: 3. In germline, CDR1 is WNHNN, CDR2 SYGVQD (reference sequence). The CDR3 bases are TGCGCCAGCAATAAGCGGGAGACAGATACGCAGTATTTT. It yields the protein CASNKRETDTQYF.

This clone was found once. The CDR3 sequence is CASSSNPWTGGEQYF. The CDR3 DNA sequence: TGTGCCAGCAGCTCTAATCCTTGGACAGGGGGCGAGCAGTACTTC. V usage is TRBV11-2 and J usage is TRBJ2-7, with TRBD1 identical over 10 bases. Per the germline V gene, CDR1 is SGHAT and CDR2 is FQNNGV. The ends lost 4 bases at V and 6 bases at J; junction bases unmatched: 9. The CDR3 has 15 amino acids. The whole variable domain, filled in from reference TRBV11-2 and TRBJ2-7, reads EAGVAQSPRYKIIEKRQSVAFWCNPISGHATLYWYQQILGQGPKLLIQFQNNGVVDDSQLPKDRFSAERLKGVDSTLKIQPAKLEDSAVYLCASSSNPWTGGEQYFGPGTRLTVT.

Only a few counts were recorded for this clone. The V gene is TRBV5-6, the J gene TRBJ1-4; D is unclear. With 1 base removed from V and 8 bases from J, the gap between germline ends came to 9 bases. The CDR3 has 13 amino acids. Germline CDR1 is SGHDT and CDR2 is YYEEEE. The CDR3 sequence is CASSLFSEEKLFF. CDR3 nucleotide sequence: TGTGCCAGCAGCTTGTTTTCGGAGGAAAAACTGTTTTTT.

This clone showed up just a few times. The rearrangement links TRBV30 to TRBJ1-5, with no clear D. The CDR3 consists of 16 residues. Trimming stripped 3 bases from V and 0 bases from J, with 15 bases between. Germline assignment: CDR1 GTSNPN and CDR2 SVGIG (reference sequence). The DNA for the CDR3 is TGTGCCTGGAGCCCATCGAGGGTTTATAGCAATCAGCCCCAGCATTTT. As protein: CAWSPSRVYSNQPQHF. Complete variable domain (other parts from reference TRBV30 and TRBJ1-5): SQTIHQWPATLVQPVGSPLSLECTVEGTSNPNLYWYRQAAGRGLQLLFYSVGIGQISSEVPQNLSASRPQDRQFILSSKKLLLSDSGFYLCAWSPSRVYSNQPQHFGDGTRLSIL.

This clone came up a few times. The J gene is TRBJ1-2, the V gene TRBV30; D call uncertain. CDR1 is GTSNPN and CDR2 is SVGIG in the germline V gene (reference sequence). V lost 4 bases and J 8 bases, leaving 14 bases between the germline ends. This CDR3 spans 12 amino acids. In DNA, the CDR3 is TGTGCCTGGACCGAGGGCAAGTACGGCTACACCTTC. Amino acid sequence: CAWTEGKYGYTF. The complete variable domain, with remaining parts taken from reference TRBV30 and TRBJ1-2, reads SQTIHQWPATLVQPVGSPLSLECTVEGTSNPNLYWYRQAAGRGLQLLFYSVGIGQISSEVPQNLSASRPQDRQFILSSKKLLLSDSGFYLCAWTEGKYGYTFGSGTRLTVV.

The genes are TRBV25-1 and TRBJ2-7; weak D call: TRBD1 (6 bases). Trimming removed 5 bases at V and 3 bases at J, with 11 bases between. The CDR3 runs 13 residues. Germline lookup yields CDR1 MGHDK and CDR2 SYGVNS. This chain's CDR3 is CASSRQDYYEQYF. DNA of the CDR3: TGTGCCAGCAGTCGACAGGATTACTACGAGCAGTACTTC.

The V call is TRBV4-1, the J call TRBJ2-5; TRBD2 agrees at 9 bases. The junction had 17 bases not matched to a gene; V was cut back by 1 base and J by 5 bases. The CDR3 contains 19 residues. Per germline, CDR1 MGHRA and CDR2 YSYEKL. The CDR3: CASSQVGSGGRASRETQYF. As DNA, the CDR3 is TGCGCCAGCAGCCAAGTTGGGTCTGGCGGGAGGGCCTCTCGGGAGACCCAGTACTTC.

The rearrangement uses TRBV7-9 and TRBJ1-2; D ambiguous. The V end was cut by 4 bases, the J end by 4 bases, with 10 bases between. This CDR3 region has 13 residues. Germline loops: CDR1 SEHNR, CDR2 FQNEAQ (reference sequence). CDR3 coding DNA: TGTGCCAGCAGCTCTACAGAGTTCTATGGCTACACCTTC. Translating it yields CASSSTEFYGYTF.

The genes are TRBV11-2 and TRBJ2-3; D uncertain. Germline CDR1 is SGHAT and CDR2 is FQNNGV. The CDR3 is 11 amino acids. Trimming took 5 bases from V and 8 from J, leaving 8 bases between them. CDR3 protein: CASSPTGTQYF. DNA of the CDR3: TGTGCCAGCAGCCCCACGGGTACGCAGTATTTT.

The genes are TRBV29-1 and TRBJ1-1; D perhaps matches TRBD1 (5 bases). The CDR3 length is 13 residues. From germline, CDR1 is SQVTM and CDR2 ANQGSEA. V was cut by 4 bases and J by 0 bases, with 9 bases left in between. This CDR3 reads CSVATTVNTEAFF. The CDR3 nucleotides read TGCAGCGTTGCGACGACAGTGAACACTGAAGCTTTCTTT.

The chain has TRBV11-2 and TRBJ2-7; 11 nucleotides agree with TRBD2. V lost 4 bases, J lost 2 bases, and 4 bases stayed unmatched. CDR1 is SGHAT, CDR2 FQNNGV, per germline. The CDR3 sequence is 15 residues long. The chain's CDR3 is CASSSGLAAAYEQYF. The DNA for the CDR3 is TGTGCCAGCAGCTCGGGACTAGCGGCCGCCTACGAGCAGTACTTC.

The chain links TRBV11-3 to TRBJ2-1; 15 nucleotides match TRBD2. The CDR3 spans 15 residues. Per germline, CDR1 SGHNT and CDR2 YENEEA. Trimming took 4 bases from V and 6 from J; bases not matched to a gene: 1. CDR3 bases: TGTGCCAGCAGCTGGACTAGCGGGGGGGCCAATGAGCAGTTCTTC. This translates into CASSWTSGGANEQFF. Using reference TRBV11-3 and TRBJ2-1 for the parts outside the CDR3, the full variable domain is EAGVVQSPRYKIIEKKQPVAFWCNPISGHNTLYWYLQNLGQGPELLIRYENEEAVDDSQLPKDRFSAERLKGVDSTLKIQPAELGDSAVYLCASSWTSGGANEQFFGPGTRLTVL.